The 10 T cell receptor beta chains presented below share a single source sample, sequenced in a study of blood T cell repertoires in COVID-19. Some clones are missing from TCRdb's copy, which holds only in-frame ones; the method was immunoSEQ multiplex PCR. The sample has about 110,000 clones, roughly four fifths seen once; the top ten hold 13% to 15%. Specimen: peripheral blood. The receptor set was obtained from a woman aged 60-75 years with acute or convalescent COVID-19.

This chain joins TRBV9 and TRBJ2-1, with 8 bases that match TRBD2. V trimming: 0 bases; J trimming: 2 bases; junction bases outside the gene matches: 4. Germline values: CDR1 SGDLS, CDR2 YYNGEE. The CDR3 extends over 16 amino acids. The DNA of the CDR3 is TGTGCCAGCAGCGTAGGCAGGACTAGCACCTACAATGAGCAGTTCTTC. Translation gives CASSVGRTSTYNEQFF.

J is TRBJ2-1 and V is TRBV11-3, with 10 positions matching TRBD1. The CDR3 has 15 amino acids. The germline CDR1 and CDR2 sequences are SGHNT and YENEEA. Trimming removed 5 bases from V and 6 bases from J; junction bases left unmatched: 7. The CDR3 sequence is CASSARQGAGNEQFF. Here the CDR3 DNA reads TGTGCCAGCAGCGCGAGACAGGGGGCTGGCAATGAGCAGTTCTTC.

The CDR3 spells CASNTRTSGYNEQFF. The CDR3 DNA sequence: TGTGCCAGTAACACCCGGACTAGCGGTTACAATGAGCAGTTCTTC. The J gene is TRBJ2-1, the V gene TRBV27, with TRBD2 matching over 10 bases. Germline V lookup: CDR1 MNHEY, CDR2 SMNVEV (reference sequence). V trimming: 9 bases; J trimming: 4 bases; junction bases outside the gene matches: 9. The CDR3 has 15 amino acids.

This clone was picked up a small number of times. This chain links TRBV5-4 with TRBJ2-1; TRBD2 aligns across 10 bases. Germline assignment: CDR1 SGHNT and CDR2 YYREEE (reference sequence). J was trimmed by 7 bases and V by 4 bases; bases with no gene match: 11. The CDR3 runs 16 residues. CDR3 nucleotides: TGTGCCAGCAGCCGTCCGGGGACTAGCGTTTATAATGAGCAGTTCTTC. It encodes CASSRPGTSVYNEQFF.

This clone has only one observation. The chain uses TRBV9 and TRBJ2-2, with 8 bases lining up with TRBD2. The CDR3 is made up of 15 amino acids. The V gene end was trimmed by 4 bases and the J gene end by 0 bases; junction bases not matched to a gene: 2. CDR1 is SGDLS, CDR2 YYNGEE, per germline. CDR3 sequence (DNA): TGTGCCAGCAGCTTTAGCGGGGCGAACACCGGGGAGCTGTTTTTT. Protein sequence: CASSFSGANTGELFF.

This clone was detected once. The chain joins TRBV6-5 to TRBJ2-3; 7 bases are a match to TRBD2. J gave up 5 bases and V 5 bases, and 1 base lay outside the gene matches. This CDR3 contains 12 residues. Germline CDR1 is MNHEY and CDR2 is SVGAGI. CDR3 loop: CASSPGGDTQYF. CDR3 coding DNA: TGTGCCAGCAGTCCGGGGGGAGATACGCAGTATTTT.

The chain carries TRBV5-5 and TRBJ1-1, with D hard to call. Germline values: CDR1 SGHKS, CDR2 YYEKEE (reference sequence). The CDR3 consists of 14 residues. Trimming removed 0 bases from V and 1 base from J, with 7 bases in between. The CDR3 coding sequence is TGTGCCAGCAGCTTGGCCGACACGAACACTGAAGCTTTCTTT. Protein sequence: CASSLADTNTEAFF.

This sequence joins TRBV4-1 and TRBJ2-3; TRBD2 matches at 11 bases. Germline V gene sequence: CDR1 MGHRA, CDR2 YSYEKL. With V trimmed by 4 bases and J by 0 bases, 18 bases remained unmatched. The CDR3 sequence is 21 residues long. CDR3 coding DNA: TGCGCCAGCAGCCGAAAGCCGGGACAGAGGGGACTAGCGGCCAGCACAGATACGCAGTATTTT. Its translation is CASSRKPGQRGLAASTDTQYF.

The V gene is TRBV4-1, the J gene TRBJ2-6; 9 nucleotides match TRBD1. CDR3 length equals 19 residues. Trimming cost V 5 bases and J 1 base; bases outside gene matches: 12. Germline CDR1 reads MGHRA; CDR2 reads YSYEKL. The CDR3 DNA sequence: TGCGCCAGCAGCTATCTCTTGGGGACAGGGACGTCTGGGGCCAACGTCCTGACTTTC. Translating gives CASSYLLGTGTSGANVLTF.

This clone occurred a few times. The gene calls are TRBV6-5 and TRBJ2-7; 10 nucleotides agree with TRBD1. V was pared by 8 bases and J by 5 bases, with 3 bases of the junction left unmatched. The CDR3 sequence is 12 residues long. Germline V gene sequence: CDR1 MNHEY, CDR2 SVGAGI. This chain's CDR3 is CASRDRGDEQYF. DNA for the CDR3: TGTGCCAGCCGGGACAGGGGAGACGAGCAGTACTTC.